This T cell receptor beta chain was profiled in a study of tumor-infiltrating lymphocytes in localized non-small cell lung cancer (dated by TCRdb to the early 2020s). With respect to the entire study: Several histologies were represented in the cohort, which also included both smokers and never-smokers as well as patients whose samples were collected after neoadjuvant chemotherapy. The overall ICON cohort comprised approximately 150 surgical patients with localized non-small cell lung cancer whose tumors were resected. For roughly 56 patients, immunoSEQ T-cell fraction was compared between paired tumor and uninvolved lung. Resected tumor tissue and uninvolved lung tissue described as non-adjacent to the tumor were contributed by each patient, with both tissues obtained from the same patient. Flow cytometry, multiplex immunofluorescence, RNA-seq, exome sequencing and proteomics were applied to the same patients as TCR sequencing, which was one of several integrated assays. What the study reported, not specific to this receptor: In line with immunofluorescence CD3 counts, TCRbeta sequencing supported higher T cell infiltration in tumors compared with uninvolved lung tissue. Because different assays used different pieces of the same tissue, technical variation could not be distinguished from intratumor heterogeneity. Since assay coverage differed from patient to patient depending on how much tissue was available, TCR sequencing was done for only a subset of the cohort. TCR-derived T-cell fraction did not differ between the flow cytometry-defined immunotypes IM1 (good prognosis) and IM2 (poor prognosis).

Patient enrollment in ICON started in early 2016, and the final patient was enrolled in 2018. Fresh tumor and matched uninvolved tissue for in-depth immune analyses, including TCR sequencing, were collected from a subcohort of 65 to 80 patients. No cell sorting was done, and TCR sequencing was instead run on DNA isolated from bulk tissue. Trimming accounts for 0 bases at V and 10 bases at J, while the number of junction bases matched to no gene is 3. The germline V gene sets CDR1 to SGHRS and CDR2 to YFSETQ. The CDR3 contains 12 residues, cysteine and phenylalanine counted. Only CDR3 DNA remains: 36 bases, in frame from the first base. Points on this clone: The antigen it recognizes is unknown. No base qualities exist here, and no much larger clone lies one base off it.

The immunoSEQ assay used for TCR sequencing gave the T-cell fraction in both tumor and uninvolved lung tissue. The paper's processing steps were these. To analyze survival, patients were divided into a high T-cell fraction group (upper tertile) and a low T-cell fraction group (lower two tertiles), and the two groups were compared using a log-rank test. A signed-rank test was used to test paired tumor versus uninvolved lung differences in T-cell fraction. This is the immuneACCESS table as TCRdb keeps it, with only in-frame sequences that have V and J called. A part of the clones is gone; compared with another copy, unresolved V genes explain less than half, and the rest is unexplained. V and J calls and clone size are as listed in that table; D and trimming were resolved from the DNA. The sample table contains some 8,100 clones; only one count was recorded for about 60% of them. 13% of the sample rests with the top ten.

The receptor comes from a human donor with non-small cell lung cancer. Sequenced: uninvolved lung tissue not adjacent to the tumor. The chain was built from TRBV5-1 and TRBJ1-2; 7 central bases correspond to TRBD1. The nucleotide sequence is given as TGCGCCAGCAGCTTGGTCACAGGGGACTACACCTTC. Its product reads: CASSLVTGDYTF.